These 32 T cell receptor beta chains were all obtained from the same sample, sequenced in a study of blood T cell repertoires in COVID-19. Sequencing was performed with immunoSEQ multiplex PCR; in TCRdb, only in-frame clones are kept and a portion is missing. Of roughly 55,000 clones listed, 80% to 95% are singletons. The sample consisted of peripheral blood. The source is a human donor with active COVID-19. The donor label of this sample is uncertain.

The genes are TRBV27 and TRBJ2-6; D perhaps matches TRBD1 (6 bases). This CDR3 is 17 amino acids long. Germline V gives CDR1 MNHEY, CDR2 SMNVEV (reference sequence). Trimming took off 3 bases at V and 0 bases at J, with 12 bases between the two ends. CDR3 in amino acids: CASSLRGFLSGANVLTF. In DNA, the CDR3 is TGTGCCAGCAGTTTGAGGGGGTTCCTCTCTGGGGCCAACGTCCTGACTTTC.

The V and J genes are TRBV12-3 or TRBV12-4 and TRBJ1-1, with 9 positions matching TRBD1. The CDR3 totals 13 residues. The J segment lost 5 bases and the V segment lost 6 bases, leaving 4 bases of the junction unmatched. As DNA, the CDR3 is TGTGCCAGCAGCTACAGGGGGCGGACTGAAGCTTTCTTT. Protein sequence: CASSYRGRTEAFF.

This chain connects TRBV28 to TRBJ2-1; TRBD2 aligns across 15 bases. The CDR3 consists of 17 residues. Per germline, CDR1 MDHEN and CDR2 SYDVKM. The junction had 11 bases not matched to a gene; V was cut back by 8 bases and J by 6 bases. In DNA form, the CDR3 reads TGTGCCAGCTTGGGACTAGCGGGAGGCGGGGTCGGCAATGAGCAGTTCTTC. It yields the protein CASLGLAGGGVGNEQFF.

The chain recombines TRBV9 with TRBJ2-1, with D possibly matching TRBD2 (6 bases). Deletions cut 0 bases from V and 8 bases from J, with 12 bases between. Germline V lookup: CDR1 SGDLS, CDR2 YYNGEE. CDR3 length equals 14 residues. The CDR3 nucleotides are TGTGCCAGCAGCGTAGGGGGGGTTGTCTATGAGCAGTTCTTC. This translates into CASSVGGVVYEQFF.

This clone was seen only once. The chain recombines TRBV27 with TRBJ2-2; 9 bases line up with TRBD1. With 7 bases clipped from V and 4 bases from J, the junction kept 7 bases outside the gene matches. The CDR3 runs to 15 residues. Germline V gene sequence: CDR1 MNHEY, CDR2 SMNVEV (reference sequence). The CDR3 region has the DNA TGTGCCAGCACCCGGGACAGGGCCATCACCGGGGAGCTGTTTTTT. Residues: CASTRDRAITGELFF.

V usage is TRBV2 and J usage is TRBJ1-2; 9 bases map to TRBD1. CDR1 is SNHLY, CDR2 FYNNEI, per germline. The V segment lost 8 bases and the J segment 7 bases; nucleotides outside the gene matches: 11. This CDR3 spans 14 amino acids. The CDR3 DNA sequence: TGTGCCAGCGGCGGAGACAGGGGGATAGGTGGCTACACCTTC. This codes for CASGGDRGIGGYTF.

The rearrangement joins TRBV5-6 to TRBJ2-3; 7 bases are shared with TRBD1. The CDR3 runs 15 residues. J gave up 2 bases and V 4 bases, and 7 bases lay outside the gene matches. CDR1 is SGHDT, CDR2 YYEEEE, per germline. This CDR3 reads CASSGPGQITDTQYF. The CDR3 nucleotides read TGTGCCAGCAGCGGTCCGGGACAGATCACAGATACGCAGTATTTT.

The chain joins TRBV10-3 to TRBJ2-7; possibly TRBD1 for D (6 bases). Germline loops: CDR1 ENHRY, CDR2 SYGVKD. CDR3 length equals 12 residues. Between the trimmed V and J ends, which lost 5 bases and 2 bases, there was a span of 7 bases. The CDR3, as DNA: TGTGCCATCAGTCGGACAGCCTACGAGCAGTACGTC. It translates to CAISRTAYEQYV.

The chain is built from TRBV5-1 and TRBJ1-5; D is unresolved. The CDR3 consists of 13 residues. Between the trimmed V and J ends, which lost 0 bases and 5 bases, there was a span of 6 bases. CDR1 and CDR2 from the germline V gene are SGHRS and YFSETQ. The DNA for the CDR3 is TGCGCCAGCAGCTTGGCTGCGGATCAGCCCCAGCATTTT. It is translated as CASSLAADQPQHF.

The V call is TRBV28, the J call TRBJ2-1; TRBD1 aligns across 8 bases. This CDR3 has 15 residues. Per germline, CDR1 MDHEN and CDR2 SYDVKM. Trimming cost V 6 bases and J 1 base; bases outside gene matches: 5. The CDR3 loop is CASRKTGESYNEQFF. CDR3 nucleotides: TGTGCCAGCAGGAAGACAGGGGAGTCCTACAATGAGCAGTTCTTC.

DNA for the CDR3: TGTGCCAGCCCTCTAAGTGGGCCGCACGAGCAGTACGTC. Its translation is CASPLSGPHEQYV. The chain has TRBV3-1 (or the pseudogene TRBV3-2) and TRBJ2-7; D is unclear. The V and J ends lost 8 bases and 5 bases respectively, with 16 bases between them. Germline assignment: CDR1 LGHDT and CDR2 YNNKEL (reference sequence). The CDR3 is 13 amino acids.

The rearrangement links TRBV5-4 to TRBJ2-7, with D perhaps TRBD2 (6 bases). Looked up from germline, CDR1 is SGHNT and CDR2 is YYREEE (reference sequence). The CDR3 runs to 14 residues. Trimming stripped 1 base from V and 6 bases from J, with 14 bases between. DNA of the CDR3: TGTGCCAGCAGCTTGACTAGCTCCGGGGGCGAGCAGTACTTC. Protein: CASSLTSSGGEQYF.

The chain uses TRBV7-6 and TRBJ2-1; no clear D. Germline CDR1 is SGHVS and CDR2 is FNYEAQ. CDR3 length: 11 amino acids. V gave up 8 bases and J gave up 8 bases, with 10 bases separating them. CDR3 nucleotide sequence: TGTGCCAGCGGTGGAGTCCATGAGCAGTTCTTC. It translates to CASGGVHEQFF. Together with reference TRBV7-6 and TRBJ2-1, the CDR3 gives the full variable domain: GAGVSQSPRYKVTKRGQDVALRCDPISGHVSLYWYRQALGQGPEFLTYFNYEAQQDKSGLPNDRFSAERPEGSISTLTIQRTEQRDSAMYRCASGGVHEQFFGPGTRLTVL.

This sequence joins TRBV2 and TRBJ2-7, with TRBD2 matching over 10 bases. CDR3 length: 16 residues. Per the germline V gene, CDR1 is SNHLY and CDR2 is FYNNEI. The trim removed 2 bases at V and 6 bases at J, leaving 10 bases unmatched. CDR3 amino acids: CASSESRSSGSREQYF. The CDR3 region has the DNA TGTGCCAGCAGTGAAAGTCGGTCTAGCGGGAGTCGCGAGCAGTACTTC.

The chain carries TRBV5-6 and TRBJ2-2; 10 positions agree with TRBD1. This CDR3 has 14 residues. Germline CDR1 is SGHDT and CDR2 is YYEEEE. V lost 7 bases and J lost 8; bases outside the gene matches: 8. This CDR3 is CASDGTGARGELFF. CDR3 DNA sequence: TGTGCCAGCGACGGGACAGGGGCAAGAGGGGAGCTGTTTTTT.

This sequence joins TRBV5-4 and TRBJ2-3, with 13 positions matching TRBD2. From germline, CDR1 is SGHNT and CDR2 YYREEE (reference sequence). The CDR3 extends over 17 amino acids. V lost 2 bases, J lost 3 bases, and 6 bases stayed unmatched. The CDR3 DNA reads as TGTGCCAGCAGCTTCCGACTAGCGGGAGGAGGAACAGATACGCAGTATTTT. It codes for CASSFRLAGGGTDTQYF.

The chain couples TRBV6-5 to TRBJ2-7; 8 bases line up with TRBD2. In germline, CDR1 is MNHEY, CDR2 SVGAGI. The CDR3 loop spans 16 amino acids. J gave up 3 bases and V 2 bases, and 9 bases lay outside the gene matches. The CDR3 DNA reads as TGTGCCAGCAGTTACCACGGGGGGGACTATGACTACGAGCAGTACTTC. It translates to CASSYHGGDYDYEQYF.

This clone was detected only once. The CDR3 DNA sequence: TGTGCCAGCACCAGCTCTGGAAACACCATATATTTT. It translates to CASTSSGNTIYF. The chain recombines TRBV12-3 or TRBV12-4 with TRBJ1-3; no clear D. The CDR3 length is 12 residues. V shed 7 bases and J shed 0 bases, with 4 bases lying between them.

The J gene is TRBJ1-4, the V gene TRBV4-3; 8 bases line up with TRBD1. V dropped 0 bases and J dropped 7; count of bases not matched to a gene: 7. The CDR3 contains 16 residues. Germline lookup yields CDR1 LGHNA and CDR2 YSLEER. The CDR3 sequence: CASSQDLVRGREKLFF. The CDR3 region has the DNA TGCGCCAGCAGCCAAGATCTGGTCAGGGGGCGTGAAAAACTGTTTTTT.

The chain combines TRBV27 with TRBJ2-3, with TRBD2 matching over 7 bases. With 4 bases clipped from V and 4 bases from J, the junction kept 8 bases outside the gene matches. CDR3 length: 15 residues. Looked up from germline, CDR1 is MNHEY and CDR2 is SMNVEV (reference sequence). The chain's CDR3 is CASSWGGSGADTQYF. In DNA, the CDR3 is TGTGCCAGCAGTTGGGGGGGATCCGGGGCAGATACGCAGTATTTT.

CDR3 sequence (DNA): TGTGCCAGCAGTTACCTAGCGGGGGGGTACGACAATGAGCAGTTCTTC. Amino acids: CASSYLAGGYDNEQFF. This sequence joins TRBV27 and TRBJ2-1; TRBD2 matches at 12 bases. The CDR3 covers 16 residues. Germline CDR1 MNHEY, CDR2 SMNVEV (reference sequence). The J segment lost 5 bases and the V segment lost 4 bases, leaving 6 bases of the junction unmatched.

The V and J genes are TRBV6-5 and TRBJ2-7; maybe TRBD1 (6 bases). Germline assignment: CDR1 MNHEY and CDR2 SVGAGI. The V end lost 10 bases, the J end lost 2 bases, and 18 bases lay between the germline ends. The CDR3 loop spans 14 amino acids. CDR3 region: CATLQTGAAYEQYV. The CDR3 coding sequence is TGTGCCACCCTCCAGACAGGCGCTGCCTACGAGCAGTACGTC.

The chain combines TRBV27 with TRBJ2-7; D is perhaps TRBD2 (5 bases). The CDR3 runs 15 residues. Between the trimmed V and J ends, which lost 5 bases and 2 bases, there was a span of 16 bases. Germline CDR1 is MNHEY and CDR2 is SMNVEV (reference sequence). DNA of the CDR3: TGTGCCAGCAGTCCTCAAGCGGACGGAACCTACGAGCAGTACTTC. It specifies CASSPQADGTYEQYF.

The gene calls are TRBV11-1 and TRBJ1-1; tentatively, D is TRBD1 (6 bases). CDR1 is SGHAT, CDR2 FQDESV, per germline (reference sequence). Trimming shortened V by 4 bases and J by 0 bases, and 9 bases separated the two germline ends. The CDR3 is made up of 14 amino acids. The CDR3, as DNA: TGTGCCAGCAGCTATACAGGGCTGAACACTGAAGCTTTCTTT. It codes for CASSYTGLNTEAFF.

The chain recombines TRBV19 with TRBJ2-2, with 7 bases matching TRBD2. Germline CDR1 and CDR2: LNHDA and SQIVND (reference sequence). CDR3 length: 17 amino acids. Trimming removed 5 bases from V and 5 bases from J; junction bases left unmatched: 14. The CDR3: CASSLAGDLGWTGELFF. The CDR3 nucleotides are TGTGCCAGTAGTCTGGCGGGGGACCTCGGGTGGACCGGGGAGCTGTTTTTT.

This chain joins TRBV7-3 and TRBJ2-3; 8 nucleotides line up with TRBD2. Germline lookup yields CDR1 SGHTA and CDR2 FQGTGA. The J segment lost 4 bases and the V segment lost 4 bases, leaving 4 bases of the junction unmatched. CDR3 length: 14 residues. CDR3 sequence (DNA): TGTGCCAGCAGCTCAAGCGGGAGCGCAGATACGCAGTATTTT. Translation gives CASSSSGSADTQYF.

This rearrangement joins TRBV27 to TRBJ1-1, with TRBD1 matching over 7 bases. J gave up 5 bases and V 3 bases, and 6 bases lay outside the gene matches. The germline V gene has CDR1 MNHEY and CDR2 SMNVEV (reference sequence). The CDR3 spans 14 residues. The CDR3 nucleotides are TGTGCCAGCAGTTTTGTCAGGGGGAGGACTGAAGCTTTCTTT. Protein: CASSFVRGRTEAFF.

V gene TRBV7-2 combines with J gene TRBJ2-1; 8 nucleotides align to TRBD1. Germline lookup yields CDR1 SGHTA and CDR2 FQGNSA. With 6 bases clipped from V and 4 bases from J, the junction kept 5 bases outside the gene matches. This CDR3 is built from 14 residues. CDR3 DNA: TGTGCCAGCAGTCTCAGGGGGCGATACAATGAGCAGTTCTTC. Its protein product is CASSLRGRYNEQFF. Using reference TRBV7-2 and TRBJ2-1 for the parts outside the CDR3, the full variable domain is GAGVSQSPSNKVTEKGKDVELRCDPISGHTALYWYRQSLGQGLEFLIYFQGNSAPDKSGLPSDRFSAERTGGSVSTLTIQRTQQEDSAVYLCASSLRGRYNEQFFGPGTRLTVL.

As DNA, the CDR3 is TGTGCCACCAGTGATTCGCACAGGGCAGCAGATACGCAGTATTTT. This codes for CATSDSHRAADTQYF. The chain is built from TRBV24-1 and TRBJ2-3; TRBD1 might be the D (6 bases). This CDR3 region has 15 residues. Trimming stripped 2 bases from V and 4 bases from J, with 12 bases between. Germline V gene lookup returns CDR1 KGHDR and CDR2 SFDVKD.

CDR3 in amino acids: CASSAGTGRDYGYTF. CDR3 DNA: TGCGCCAGCAGCGCGGGGACAGGCAGGGACTATGGCTACACCTTC. The J gene is TRBJ1-2, the V gene TRBV5-1, with 8 bases lining up with TRBD1. This CDR3 is 15 amino acids long. J was trimmed by 3 bases and V by 4 bases; bases with no gene match: 8. In germline, CDR1 is SGHRS, CDR2 YFSETQ.

The V gene is TRBV7-9, the J gene TRBJ2-4; a possible D gene is TRBD2 (6 bases). Per the germline V gene, CDR1 is SEHNR and CDR2 is FQNEAQ (reference sequence). This CDR3 is built from 14 residues. V lost 7 bases, J lost 7 bases, and 17 bases lay in between. The CDR3 protein is CASNEGGIRNIQYF. CDR3 sequence (DNA): TGTGCCAGCAATGAAGGCGGGATTAGGAACATTCAGTACTTC.

The chain couples TRBV5-1 to TRBJ2-1, with D unresolved. V lost 4 bases, J lost 5 bases, and 13 bases lay in between. CDR1 is SGHRS, CDR2 YFSETQ, per germline. There are 14 residues in the CDR3. This CDR3 is CASSPAASDNEQFF. In DNA form, the CDR3 reads TGCGCCAGCAGCCCCGCGGCGTCAGACAATGAGCAGTTCTTC.